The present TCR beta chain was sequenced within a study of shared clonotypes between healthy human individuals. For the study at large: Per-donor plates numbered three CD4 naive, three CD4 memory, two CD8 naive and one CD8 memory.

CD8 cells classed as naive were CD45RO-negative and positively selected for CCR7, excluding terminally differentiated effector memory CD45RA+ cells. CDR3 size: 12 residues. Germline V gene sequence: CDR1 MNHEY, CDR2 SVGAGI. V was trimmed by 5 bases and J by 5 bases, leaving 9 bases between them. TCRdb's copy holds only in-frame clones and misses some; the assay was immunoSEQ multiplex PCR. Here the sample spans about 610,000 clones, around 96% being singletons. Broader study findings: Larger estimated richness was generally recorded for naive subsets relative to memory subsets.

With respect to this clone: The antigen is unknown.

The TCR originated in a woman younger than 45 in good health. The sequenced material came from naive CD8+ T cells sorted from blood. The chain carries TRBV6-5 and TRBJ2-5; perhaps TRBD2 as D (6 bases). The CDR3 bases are TGTGCCAGCAGTGGGGGGTCGGAGACCCAGTACTTC. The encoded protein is CASSGGSETQYF.